These 17 T cell receptor beta chains were sequenced from one sample in a study of T cell responses to AZD1222 COVID-19 vaccine. This table comes from immunoSEQ multiplex PCR, and its TCRdb copy is limited to in-frame clones, with some not included. Found here are under 150,000 clones, 70% to 90% of them singletons; the top ten hold approximately 27%. The specimen was peripheral blood, collected on day 0 of AZD1222 vaccination. The receptor source for this set is an adult in good health.

The chain uses TRBV5-4 and TRBJ1-2; D is unclear. Trimming removed 0 bases at V and 4 bases at J, with 16 bases between. The length of the CDR3 is 16 residues. CDR1 and CDR2 (germline): SGHNT, YYREEE (reference sequence). CDR3 residues: CASSLGSQHRFYGYTF. CDR3 nucleotide sequence: TGTGCCAGCAGCTTGGGGTCACAGCACCGTTTCTATGGCTACACCTTC.

This chain connects TRBV9 to TRBJ1-1; perhaps TRBD1 as D (5 bases). Trimming cost V 4 bases and J 4 bases, with 17 bases left between them. This CDR3 region has 15 residues. Germline CDR1 SGDLS, CDR2 YYNGEE. This chain's CDR3 is CASSTRVGLSTEAFF. CDR3 nucleotide sequence: TGTGCCAGCAGCACCCGAGTGGGGCTGAGCACTGAAGCTTTCTTT.

The gene calls are TRBV7-9 and TRBJ1-2; no clear D. Germline CDR1 reads SEHNR; CDR2 reads FQNEAQ (reference sequence). Trimming left V 4 bases short and J 4 bases short, with 16 bases between. This CDR3 has 15 amino acids. The CDR3 sequence: CASSSGSPGIYGYTF. CDR3 coding DNA: TGTGCCAGCAGCTCCGGGTCGCCAGGAATCTATGGCTACACCTTC.

This chain connects TRBV10-3 to TRBJ2-7; a possible D gene is TRBD2 (6 bases). Trimming cost V 8 bases and J 5 bases, with 16 bases left between them. This CDR3 is 13 amino acids long. Germline V CDR1 and CDR2: ENHRY, SYGVKD. The CDR3 bases are TGTGCCATCCAGGAATCGGGGGTTAACGAGCAGTACTTC. This codes for CAIQESGVNEQYF.

The V call is TRBV18, the J call TRBJ2-7; D might be TRBD2 (6 bases). Germline loops: CDR1 KGHSH, CDR2 LQKENI. The CDR3 covers 13 residues. Trimming stripped 9 bases from V and 4 bases from J, with 16 bases between. The CDR3 spells CASSSGRAYEQYF. The CDR3 nucleotides read TGTGCCAGTTCCAGCGGGCGGGCGTACGAGCAGTACTTC. Based on the CDR3 plus reference TRBV18 and TRBJ2-7, the full variable domain is NAGVMQNPRHLVRRRGQEARLRCSPMKGHSHVYWYRQLPEEGLKFMVYLQKENIIDESGMPKERFSAEFPKEGPSILRIQQVVRGDSAAYFCASSSGRAYEQYFGPGTRLTVT.

This chain links TRBV27 with TRBJ2-2; 9 bases line up with TRBD1. With 6 bases clipped from V and 4 bases from J, the junction kept 3 bases outside the gene matches. The germline V gene has CDR1 MNHEY and CDR2 SMNVEV (reference sequence). The CDR3 covers 14 residues. The CDR3, as DNA: TGTGCCAGCAGGGCGACAGGGGGCACCGGGGAGCTGTTTTTT. This codes for CASRATGGTGELFF.

The chain recombines TRBV7-9 with TRBJ2-1, with TRBD1 matching 7 bases. V lost 5 bases and J lost 5; bases outside the gene matches: 12. CDR3 size: 16 residues. Germline lookup yields CDR1 SEHNR and CDR2 FQNEAQ (reference sequence). The CDR3 nucleotides read TGTGCCAGCAGCCTCACCTCCGGGACAGAGAACAATGAGCAGTTCTTC. Protein: CASSLTSGTENNEQFF. The variable domain in full, completed from reference TRBV7-9 and TRBJ2-1, reads DTGVSQNPRHKITKRGQNVTFRCDPISEHNRLYWYRQTLGQGPEFLTYFQNEAQLEKSRLLSDRFSAERPKGSFSTLEIQRTEQGDSAMYLCASSLTSGTENNEQFFGPGTRLTVL.

The chain recombines TRBV12-3 or TRBV12-4 with TRBJ1-5, with D uncertain. This CDR3 contains 13 residues. V lost 5 bases and J lost 5, with 10 bases in between. As DNA, the CDR3 is TGTGCCAGCAGTCTGATGAGGGATCAGCCCCAGCATTTT. Its protein product is CASSLMRDQPQHF.

This sequence joins TRBV7-9 and TRBJ2-1; 9 bases are shared with TRBD2. The J segment lost 10 bases and the V segment lost 2 bases, leaving 12 bases of the junction unmatched. Germline values: CDR1 SEHNR, CDR2 FQNEAQ (reference sequence). The CDR3 is made up of 16 amino acids. For the CDR3, the DNA is TGTGCCAGCAGCTTACTCGCCTTTAGCGGGAGCCACGAGCAGTTCTTC. It encodes CASSLLAFSGSHEQFF. Full variable domain (remainder filled in from reference TRBV7-9 and TRBJ2-1): DTGVSQNPRHKITKRGQNVTFRCDPISEHNRLYWYRQTLGQGPEFLTYFQNEAQLEKSRLLSDRFSAERPKGSFSTLEIQRTEQGDSAMYLCASSLLAFSGSHEQFFGPGTRLTVL.

This clone has just one count. This chain uses TRBV19 with TRBJ2-7; D not certain. Germline assignment: CDR1 LNHDA and CDR2 SQIVND (reference sequence). The CDR3 totals 13 residues. Trimming removed 6 bases at V and 3 bases at J, with 12 bases between. The CDR3 coding sequence is TGTGCCAGTAGCGGCTCACCCGGCTACGAGCAGTACTTC. Translation gives CASSGSPGYEQYF.

The sample holds a few counts of this clone. V usage is TRBV5-1 and J usage is TRBJ2-3; 10 nucleotides agree with TRBD2. The CDR3 has 17 residues. With 4 bases clipped from V and 3 bases from J, the junction kept 11 bases outside the gene matches. Germline values: CDR1 SGHRS, CDR2 YFSETQ. CDR3 DNA sequence: TGCGCCAGCAGCCGTAGCGGGAGGCACGAGGGGACAGATACGCAGTATTTT. This encodes CASSRSGRHEGTDTQYF.

The chain is built from TRBV29-1 and TRBJ2-5, with 11 positions matching TRBD2. The CDR3 has 13 residues. Per the germline V gene, CDR1 is SQVTM and CDR2 is ANQGSEA. Losses at the gene ends were 7 bases for V and 7 bases for J; bases not matched to a gene: 8. The CDR3 coding sequence is TGCAGCGCTAAGACTAGCGGGATTCCGACCCAGTACTTC. It encodes CSAKTSGIPTQYF.

The rearrangement joins TRBV5-1 to TRBJ1-1; the D gene is possibly TRBD1 (5 bases). Germline loops: CDR1 SGHRS, CDR2 YFSETQ. V lost 0 bases and J lost 5, with 14 bases in between. This CDR3 has 15 amino acids. CDR3 in amino acids: CASSLAKGWGTEAFF. CDR3 coding DNA: TGCGCCAGCAGCTTGGCCAAGGGGTGGGGGACTGAAGCTTTCTTT.

This chain connects TRBV9 to TRBJ2-3; 7 bases are shared with TRBD1. Germline V CDR1 and CDR2: SGDLS, YYNGEE. The CDR3 length is 16 residues. With 0 bases clipped from V and 2 bases from J, the junction kept 6 bases outside the gene matches. The CDR3 is CASSVGVGQNTDTQYF. The CDR3 nucleotides are TGTGCCAGCAGCGTAGGTGTGGGACAGAACACAGATACGCAGTATTTT.

The chain links TRBV5-4 to TRBJ2-7; a possible D gene is TRBD1 (5 bases). Germline V gene sequence: CDR1 SGHNT, CDR2 YYREEE (reference sequence). Trimming cost V 5 bases and J 3 bases, with 6 bases left between them. The CDR3 totals 11 residues. The CDR3 DNA reads as TGTGCCAGCAGTCAGGGCTACGAGCAGTACTTC. It codes for CASSQGYEQYF.

J is TRBJ1-2 and V is TRBV25-1; the match to TRBD1 covers 7 bases. The CDR3 loop spans 14 amino acids. Germline loops: CDR1 MGHDK, CDR2 SYGVNS. V was clipped by 1 base and J by 6 bases; unmatched bases: 5. As DNA, the CDR3 is TGTGCCAGCAGTGAATCAGGGGGGAAAGATGGCTACACCTTC. Protein product: CASSESGGKDGYTF.

The V gene is TRBV24-1, the J gene TRBJ2-5; a possible D gene is TRBD1 (5 bases). This CDR3 contains 13 residues. From germline, CDR1 is KGHDR and CDR2 SFDVKD. Trimming pared 3 bases from V and 5 bases from J, leaving 9 bases between. The CDR3 spells CATSDGALETQYF. The CDR3 DNA reads as TGTGCCACCAGTGATGGGGCCCTCGAGACCCAGTACTTC.